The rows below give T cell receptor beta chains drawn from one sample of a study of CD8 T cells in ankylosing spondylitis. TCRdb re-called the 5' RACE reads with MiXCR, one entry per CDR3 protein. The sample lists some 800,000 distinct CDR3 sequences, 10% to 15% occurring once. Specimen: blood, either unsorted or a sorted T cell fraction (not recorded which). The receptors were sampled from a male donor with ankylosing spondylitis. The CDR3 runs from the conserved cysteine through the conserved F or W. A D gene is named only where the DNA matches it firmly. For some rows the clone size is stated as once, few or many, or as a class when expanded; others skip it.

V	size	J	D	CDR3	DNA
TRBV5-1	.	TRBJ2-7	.	CASSARTAYEQYF	TGCGCCAGCAGCGCCAGGACAGCCTACGAGCAGTACTTC
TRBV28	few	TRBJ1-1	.	CASSLHYTGMNTEAFF	TGTGCCAGCAGTCTTCATTATACGGGCATGAACACTGAAGCTTTCTTT
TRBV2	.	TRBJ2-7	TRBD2	CASSVFRLAGKNGGYEQYF	TGTGCCAGCAGTGTTTTTCGACTAGCGGGAAAAAACGGGGGCTACGAGCAGTACTTC
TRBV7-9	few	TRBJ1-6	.	CASSFGRSGSPLHF	TGTGCCAGCAGCTTCGGACGATCCGGTTCACCCCTCCACTTT
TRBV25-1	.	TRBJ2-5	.	CASSEYTSGAGETQYF	TGTGCCAGCAGTGAATACACGTCCGGGGCTGGAGAGACCCAGTACTTC
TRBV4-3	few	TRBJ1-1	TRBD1	CASSMGTAREAFF	TGCGCCAGCAGCATGGGGACAGCCCGTGAAGCTTTCTTT
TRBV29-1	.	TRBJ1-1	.	CSVHSGTATFF	TGCAGCGTTCACTCCGGGACGGCTACTTTCTTT
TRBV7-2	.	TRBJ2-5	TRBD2	CASSRGLAGGLETQYF	TGTGCCAGCAGCCGCGGACTAGCGGGGGGGCTAGAGACCCAGTACTTC
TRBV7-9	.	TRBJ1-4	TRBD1	CASTRTGVEKLFF	TGTGCCAGCACCCGGACAGGGGTCGAAAAACTGTTTTTT
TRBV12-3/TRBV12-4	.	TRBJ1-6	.	CASIKNQIEASPLHF	TGTGCCAGCATCAAAAATCAGATAGAAGCCTCACCCCTCCACTTT
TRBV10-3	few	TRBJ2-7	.	CAISAGRLLYEQYF	TGTGCCATCAGTGCAGGACGGCTTCTCTACGAGCAGTACTTC
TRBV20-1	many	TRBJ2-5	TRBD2	CSAPVGTSGAETQYF	TGCAGTGCCCCCGTAGGGACTAGCGGAGCAGAGACCCAGTACTTC
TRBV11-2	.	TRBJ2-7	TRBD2	CASSLSGVAYEQYF	TGTGCCAGCAGCCTAAGCGGGGTAGCCTACGAGCAGTACTTC
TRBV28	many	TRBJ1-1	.	CASKIPGLENNEAFF	TGTGCCAGCAAAATCCCCGGGTTAGAGAATAATGAAGCTTTCTTT
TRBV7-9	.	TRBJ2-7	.	CASSPSRGDRLYEQYF	TGTGCCAGCAGCCCAAGCCGGGGGGACAGACTCTACGAGCAGTACTTC
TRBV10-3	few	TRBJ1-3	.	CAIRPGPDSGNTIYF	TGTGCCATCAGACCGGGACCGGACTCTGGAAACACCATATATTTT
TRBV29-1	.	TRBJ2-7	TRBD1	CSVAMGTGSYEQYF	TGCAGCGTCGCGATGGGGACAGGGTCCTACGAGCAGTACTTC
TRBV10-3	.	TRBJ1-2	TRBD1	CAISEAPGQGYGYTF	TGTGCCATCAGTGAGGCTCCGGGACAGGGCTATGGCTACACCTTC
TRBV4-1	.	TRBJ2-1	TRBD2	CASSQDLLIGTSGRRGDEQFF	TGCGCCAGCAGCCAAGATCTACTAATTGGGACTAGCGGGAGAAGGGGCGATGAGCAGTTCTTC
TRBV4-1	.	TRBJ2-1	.	CASSQVHREEQFF	TGCGCCAGCAGCCAGGTGCACAGGGAAGAGCAGTTCTTC
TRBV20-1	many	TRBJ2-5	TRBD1	CSANRGQETQYF	TGCAGTGCGAACAGGGGCCAAGAGACCCAGTACTTC
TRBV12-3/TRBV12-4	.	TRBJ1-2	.	CASSLNQLGGGYTF	TGTGCCAGCAGTTTAAATCAGTTGGGTGGTGGCTACACCTTC
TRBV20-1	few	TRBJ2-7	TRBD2	CSAMSGRAYEQYF	TGCAGTGCTATGAGCGGGAGGGCCTACGAGCAGTACTTC
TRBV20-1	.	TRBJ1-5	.	CSARAQNQPQHF	TGCAGTGCTAGGGCACAGAATCAGCCCCAGCATTTT
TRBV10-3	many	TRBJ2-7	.	CAISAVTRPYEQYF	TGTGCCATCAGTGCCGTGACAAGACCCTACGAGCAGTACTTC
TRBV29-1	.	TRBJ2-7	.	CSVVFIRDYEQYF	TGCAGCGTTGTTTTTATCCGGGACTACGAGCAGTACTTC
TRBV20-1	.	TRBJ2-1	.	CSATTRSSYNEQFF	TGCAGTGCCACGACTAGGAGCTCCTACAATGAGCAGTTCTTC
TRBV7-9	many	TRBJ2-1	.	CASSPVAVGHEQFF	TGTGCCAGCAGCCCCGTTGCGGTCGGCCATGAGCAGTTCTTC
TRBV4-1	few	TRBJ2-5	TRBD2	CASSQDASGGGTQYF	TGCGCCAGCAGCCAAGACGCTAGCGGGGGGGGGACCCAGTACTTC
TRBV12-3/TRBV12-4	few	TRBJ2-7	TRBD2	CASSDSSGDSYEQYF	TGTGCCAGCAGCGACTCTAGCGGGGACTCCTACGAGCAGTACTTC
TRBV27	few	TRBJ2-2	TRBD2	CASSLPSSGRGGELFF	TGTGCCAGCAGTTTGCCGTCTAGCGGGAGGGGCGGGGAGCTGTTTTTT
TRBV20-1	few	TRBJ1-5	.	CSARDRRTGDQPQHF	TGCAGTGCTAGAGATCGTAGGACCGGCGATCAGCCCCAGCATTTT
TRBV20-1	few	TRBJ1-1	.	CSARGGAGKTEAFF	TGCAGTGCTAGAGGCGGGGCGGGTAAAACTGAAGCTTTCTTT
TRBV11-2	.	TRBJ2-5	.	CASSPVTLDGGVLGETQYF	TGTGCCAGCAGCCCTGTTACGTTAGATGGGGGCGTCCTGGGGGAGACCCAGTACTTC
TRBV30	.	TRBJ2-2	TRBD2	CAWDSSGGWAGELFF	TGTGCCTGGGACAGTAGCGGGGGTTGGGCCGGGGAGCTGTTTTTT
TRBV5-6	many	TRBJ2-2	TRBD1	CASSQDRGRDTGELFF	TGTGCCAGCAGCCAAGACAGGGGGCGCGACACCGGGGAGCTGTTTTTT
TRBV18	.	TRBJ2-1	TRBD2	CASSHLAGVPNEQFF	TGTGCCAGCTCACACCTAGCGGGAGTCCCCAATGAGCAGTTCTTC
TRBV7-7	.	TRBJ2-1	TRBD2	CASSLILAGAENEQFF	TGTGCTAGCAGCTTAATTCTAGCGGGGGCCGAAAATGAGCAGTTCTTC
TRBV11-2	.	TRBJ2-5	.	CASSRRGSGETQYF	TGTGCCAGCAGCCGTCGGGGGTCCGGAGAGACCCAGTACTTC
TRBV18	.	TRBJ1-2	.	CASSRNPNDYGYTF	TGTGCCAGCTCCCGAAACCCGAACGACTATGGCTACACCTTC
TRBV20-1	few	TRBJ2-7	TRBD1	CSARDLQGDYEQYF	TGCAGTGCTAGAGATCTCCAGGGGGACTACGAGCAGTACTTC
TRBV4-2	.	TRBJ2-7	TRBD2	CASSHRTGTSGGFSYEQYF	TGTGCCAGCAGCCACCGCACCGGGACTAGCGGGGGTTTCTCCTACGAGCAGTACTTC
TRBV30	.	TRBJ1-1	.	CAWGTGGTEAFF	TGTGCCTGGGGAACGGGAGGCACTGAAGCTTTCTTT
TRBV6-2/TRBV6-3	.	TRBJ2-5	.	CASSYSDRTETQYF	TGTGCCAGCAGTTACTCGGATCGAACAGAGACCCAGTACTTC
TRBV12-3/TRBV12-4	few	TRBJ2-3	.	CASSFARSAPDTQYF	TGTGCCAGCAGTTTCGCTAGGAGTGCTCCAGATACGCAGTATTTT
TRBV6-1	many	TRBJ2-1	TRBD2	CASRASGGAIFYEQFF	TGTGCCAGCAGAGCTAGCGGGGGGGCCATTTTCTATGAGCAGTTCTTC
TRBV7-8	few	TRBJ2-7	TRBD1	CASSRSGTDSYEQYF	TGTGCCAGCAGCCGTTCAGGGACAGACTCCTACGAGCAGTACTTC
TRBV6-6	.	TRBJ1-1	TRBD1	CASSPGGSEAFF	TGTGCCAGCAGTCCAGGGGGATCTGAAGCTTTCTTT
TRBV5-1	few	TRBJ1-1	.	CASSLVGGGNTEAFF	TGCGCCAGCAGCTTGGTAGGAGGGGGGAACACTGAAGCTTTCTTT
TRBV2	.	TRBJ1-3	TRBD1	CASSEAGQYGNTIYF	TGTGCCAGCAGTGAAGCGGGACAGTATGGAAACACCATATATTTT
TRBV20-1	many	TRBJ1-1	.	CSARGYTEAFF	TGCAGTGCTAGAGGGTACACTGAAGCTTTCTTT
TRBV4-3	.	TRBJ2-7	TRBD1	CASSTGQGGREQYF	TGCGCCAGCAGTACCGGACAGGGGGGGCGCGAGCAGTACTTC
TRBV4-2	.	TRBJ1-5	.	CASSQDRAFDQPQHF	TGTGCCAGCAGCCAAGACAGGGCCTTCGATCAGCCCCAGCATTTT
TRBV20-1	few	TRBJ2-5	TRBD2	CSARGVLAGEETQYF	TGCAGTGCTAGAGGTGTACTAGCGGGGGAAGAGACCCAGTACTTC
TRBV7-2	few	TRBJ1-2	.	CASSWDVLYGYTF	TGTGCCAGCAGCTGGGACGTTCTATATGGCTACACCTTC
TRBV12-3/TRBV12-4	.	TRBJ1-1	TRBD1	CASSRGDRAESWTEAFF	TGTGCCAGCAGTAGGGGGGACAGGGCGGAGAGTTGGACTGAAGCTTTCTTT
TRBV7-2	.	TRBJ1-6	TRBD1	CASSLVAGGSPLHF	TGTGCCAGCAGCTTAGTGGCAGGGGGGTCACCCCTCCACTTT